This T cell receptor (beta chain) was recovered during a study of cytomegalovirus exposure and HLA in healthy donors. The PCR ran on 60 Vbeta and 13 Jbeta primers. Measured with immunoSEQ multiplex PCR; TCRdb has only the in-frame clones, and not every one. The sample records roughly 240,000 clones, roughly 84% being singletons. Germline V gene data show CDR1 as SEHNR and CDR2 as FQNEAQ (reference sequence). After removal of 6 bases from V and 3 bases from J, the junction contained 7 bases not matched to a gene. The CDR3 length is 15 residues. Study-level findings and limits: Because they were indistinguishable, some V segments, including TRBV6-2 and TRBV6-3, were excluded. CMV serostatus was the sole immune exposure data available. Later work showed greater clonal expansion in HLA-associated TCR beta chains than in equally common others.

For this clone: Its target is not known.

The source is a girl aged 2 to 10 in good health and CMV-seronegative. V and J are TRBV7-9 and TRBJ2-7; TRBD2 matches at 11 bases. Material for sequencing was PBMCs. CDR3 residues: CASSTISGGVYEQYF. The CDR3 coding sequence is TGTGCCAGCAGTACCATTAGCGGGGGGGTCTACGAGCAGTACTTC.